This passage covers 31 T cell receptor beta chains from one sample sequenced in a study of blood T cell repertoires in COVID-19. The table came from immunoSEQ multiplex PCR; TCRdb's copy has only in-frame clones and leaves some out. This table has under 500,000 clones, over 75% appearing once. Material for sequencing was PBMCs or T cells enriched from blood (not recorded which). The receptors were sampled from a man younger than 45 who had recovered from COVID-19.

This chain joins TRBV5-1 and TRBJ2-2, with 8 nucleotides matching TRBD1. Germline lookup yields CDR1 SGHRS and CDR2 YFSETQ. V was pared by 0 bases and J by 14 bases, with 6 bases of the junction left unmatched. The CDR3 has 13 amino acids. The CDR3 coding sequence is TGCGCCAGCAGCTTGGTCGGGACAGGCCTCCTGTTTTTT. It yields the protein CASSLVGTGLLFF.

CDR3 coding DNA: TGTGCCAGCAGCTTATATGAGTTTGGCGAGCAGTACTTC. Its protein product is CASSLYEFGEQYF. The chain has TRBV7-3 and TRBJ2-7; D uncertain. Deletions cut 2 bases from V and 6 bases from J, with 11 bases between. CDR1 SGHTA and CDR2 FQGTGA come from the germline V gene. The CDR3 is 13 amino acids.

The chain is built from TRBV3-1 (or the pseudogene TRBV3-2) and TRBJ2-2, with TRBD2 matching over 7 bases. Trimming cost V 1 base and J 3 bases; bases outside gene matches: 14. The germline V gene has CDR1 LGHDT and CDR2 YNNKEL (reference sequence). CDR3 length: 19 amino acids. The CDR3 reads CASSQGAHGRERDTGELFF. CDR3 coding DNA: TGTGCCAGCAGCCAAGGGGCCCATGGGCGGGAGCGGGACACCGGGGAGCTGTTTTTT.

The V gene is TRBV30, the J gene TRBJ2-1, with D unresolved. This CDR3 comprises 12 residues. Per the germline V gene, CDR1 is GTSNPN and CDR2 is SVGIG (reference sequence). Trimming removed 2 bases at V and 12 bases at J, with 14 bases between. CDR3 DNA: TGTGCCTGGAGTACTCACCCCGGCGGGCAGTTCTTC. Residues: CAWSTHPGGQFF.

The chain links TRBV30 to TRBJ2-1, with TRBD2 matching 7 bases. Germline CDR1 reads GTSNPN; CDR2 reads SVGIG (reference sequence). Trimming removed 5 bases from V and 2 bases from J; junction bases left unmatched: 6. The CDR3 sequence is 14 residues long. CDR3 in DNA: TGTGCCTGGTGGGCGGGAGTGGCCTACAATGAGCAGTTCTTC. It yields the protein CAWWAGVAYNEQFF.

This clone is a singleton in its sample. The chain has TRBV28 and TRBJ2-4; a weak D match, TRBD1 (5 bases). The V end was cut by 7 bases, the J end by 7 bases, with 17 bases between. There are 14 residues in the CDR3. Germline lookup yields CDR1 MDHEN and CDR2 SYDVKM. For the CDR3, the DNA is TGTGCCAGCACCGAAGGCCGCAAGGGGAACATTCAGTACTTC. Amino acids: CASTEGRKGNIQYF. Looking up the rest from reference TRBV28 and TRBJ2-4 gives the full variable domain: DVKVTQSSRYLVKRTGEKVFLECVQDMDHENMFWYRQDPGLGLRLIYFSYDVKMKEKGDIPEGYSVSREKKERFSLILESASTNQTSMYLCASTEGRKGNIQYFGAGTRLSVL.

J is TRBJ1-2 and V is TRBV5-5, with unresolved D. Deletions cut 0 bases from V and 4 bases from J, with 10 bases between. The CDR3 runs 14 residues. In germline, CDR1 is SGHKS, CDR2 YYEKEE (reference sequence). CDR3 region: CASSLEGGPYGYTF. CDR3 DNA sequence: TGTGCCAGCAGCTTGGAGGGAGGACCCTATGGCTACACCTTC.

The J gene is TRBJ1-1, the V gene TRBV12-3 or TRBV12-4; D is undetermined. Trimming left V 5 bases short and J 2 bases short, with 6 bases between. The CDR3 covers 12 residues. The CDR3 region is CASSQINTEAFF. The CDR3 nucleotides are TGTGCCAGCAGTCAGATTAACACTGAAGCTTTCTTT.

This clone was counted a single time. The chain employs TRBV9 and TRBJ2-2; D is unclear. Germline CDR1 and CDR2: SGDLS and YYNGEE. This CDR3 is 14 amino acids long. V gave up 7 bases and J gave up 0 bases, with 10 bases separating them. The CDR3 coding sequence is TGTGCCAGCGAGCCGGGTTCGAACACCGGGGAGCTGTTTTTT. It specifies CASEPGSNTGELFF.

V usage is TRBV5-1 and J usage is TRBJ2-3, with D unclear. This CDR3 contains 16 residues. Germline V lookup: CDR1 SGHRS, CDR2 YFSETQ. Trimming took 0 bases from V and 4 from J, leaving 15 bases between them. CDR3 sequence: CASSLATHSPSDTQYF. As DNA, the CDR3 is TGCGCCAGCAGCTTGGCCACTCACAGCCCATCAGATACGCAGTATTTT.

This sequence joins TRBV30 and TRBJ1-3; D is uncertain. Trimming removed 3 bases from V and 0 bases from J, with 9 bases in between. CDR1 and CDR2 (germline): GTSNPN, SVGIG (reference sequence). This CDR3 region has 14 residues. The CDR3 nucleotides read TGTGCCTGGAGCACAGTCTTCTCTGGAAACACCATATATTTT. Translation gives CAWSTVFSGNTIYF.

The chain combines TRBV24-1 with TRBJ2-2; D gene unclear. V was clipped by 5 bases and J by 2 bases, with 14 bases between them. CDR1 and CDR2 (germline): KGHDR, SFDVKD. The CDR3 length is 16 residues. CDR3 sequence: CATSGSRTPNTGELFF. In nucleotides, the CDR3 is TGTGCCACCAGTGGTAGCCGTACCCCTAACACCGGGGAGCTGTTTTTT.

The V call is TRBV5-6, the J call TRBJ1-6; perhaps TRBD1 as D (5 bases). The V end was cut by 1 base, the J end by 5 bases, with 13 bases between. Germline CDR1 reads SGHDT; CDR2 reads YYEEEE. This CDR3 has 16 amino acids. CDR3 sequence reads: CASSLRQSGDNSPLHF. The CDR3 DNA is TGTGCCAGCAGCTTGAGACAGTCTGGGGATAATTCACCCCTCCACTTT.

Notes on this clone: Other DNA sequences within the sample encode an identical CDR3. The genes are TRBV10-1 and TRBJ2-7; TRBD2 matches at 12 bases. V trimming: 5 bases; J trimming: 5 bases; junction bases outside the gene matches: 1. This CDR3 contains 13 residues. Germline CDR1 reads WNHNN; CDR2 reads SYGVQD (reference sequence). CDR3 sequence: CASSRLAGDEQYF. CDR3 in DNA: TGCGCCAGCAGTCGACTAGCGGGAGACGAGCAGTACTTC.

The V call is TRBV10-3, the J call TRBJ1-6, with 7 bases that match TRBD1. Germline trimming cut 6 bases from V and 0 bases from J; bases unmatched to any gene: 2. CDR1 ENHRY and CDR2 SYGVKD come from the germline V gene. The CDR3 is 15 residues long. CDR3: CAISGTDSYNSPLHF. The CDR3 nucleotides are TGTGCCATCAGCGGGACAGACTCCTATAATTCACCCCTCCACTTT.

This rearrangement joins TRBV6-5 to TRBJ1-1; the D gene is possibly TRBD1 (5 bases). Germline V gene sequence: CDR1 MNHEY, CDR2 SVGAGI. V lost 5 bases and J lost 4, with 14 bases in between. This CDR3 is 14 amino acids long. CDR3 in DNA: TGTGCCAGCAGTCCGGCCGGGGGGTCCACTGAAGCTTTCTTT. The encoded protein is CASSPAGGSTEAFF.

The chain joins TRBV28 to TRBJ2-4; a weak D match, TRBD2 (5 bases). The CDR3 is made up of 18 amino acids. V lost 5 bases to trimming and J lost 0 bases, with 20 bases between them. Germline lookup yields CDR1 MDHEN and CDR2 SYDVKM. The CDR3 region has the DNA TGTGCCAGCAGTCAGCCCGGACTGGACGGGATAGCCAAAAACATTCAGTACTTC. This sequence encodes CASSQPGLDGIAKNIQYF.

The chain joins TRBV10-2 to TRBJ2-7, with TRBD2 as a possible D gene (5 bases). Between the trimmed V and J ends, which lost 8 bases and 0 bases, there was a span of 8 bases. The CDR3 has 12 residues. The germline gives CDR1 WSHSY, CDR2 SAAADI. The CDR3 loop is CASGGASYEQYF. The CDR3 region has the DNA TGCGCCAGCGGAGGAGCCTCCTACGAGCAGTACTTC.

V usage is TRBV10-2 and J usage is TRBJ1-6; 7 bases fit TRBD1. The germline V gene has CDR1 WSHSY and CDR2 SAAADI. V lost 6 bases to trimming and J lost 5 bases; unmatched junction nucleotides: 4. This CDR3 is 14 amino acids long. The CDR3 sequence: CASREQGNNSPLHF. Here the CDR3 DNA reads TGCGCCAGCAGGGAACAGGGGAATAATTCACCCCTCCACTTT.

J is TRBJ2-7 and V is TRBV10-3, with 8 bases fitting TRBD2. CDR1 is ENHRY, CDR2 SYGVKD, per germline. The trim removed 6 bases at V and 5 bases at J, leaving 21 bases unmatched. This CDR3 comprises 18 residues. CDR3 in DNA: TGTGCCATCAGGGGAGAACTGGGAGTCGGGAGGGCGGTTCACGAGCAGTACTTC. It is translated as CAIRGELGVGRAVHEQYF.

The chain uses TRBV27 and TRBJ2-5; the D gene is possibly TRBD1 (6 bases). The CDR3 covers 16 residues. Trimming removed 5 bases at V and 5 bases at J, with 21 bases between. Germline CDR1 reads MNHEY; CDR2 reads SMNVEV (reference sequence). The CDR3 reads CASSNPRGGRWETQYF. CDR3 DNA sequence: TGTGCCAGCAGTAACCCCAGGGGTGGACGATGGGAGACCCAGTACTTC.

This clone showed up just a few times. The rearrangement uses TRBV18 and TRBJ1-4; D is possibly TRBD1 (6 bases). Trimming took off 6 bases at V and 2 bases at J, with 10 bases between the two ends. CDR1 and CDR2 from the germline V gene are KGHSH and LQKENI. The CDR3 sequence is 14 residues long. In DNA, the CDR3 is TGTGCCAGCTCGGCGGGGGGCACTAATGAAAAACTGTTTTTT. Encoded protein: CASSAGGTNEKLFF.

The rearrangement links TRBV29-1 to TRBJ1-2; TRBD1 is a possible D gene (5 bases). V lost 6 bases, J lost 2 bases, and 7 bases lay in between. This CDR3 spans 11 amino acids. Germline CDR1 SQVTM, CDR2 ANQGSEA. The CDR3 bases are TGCAGCGTGGGACTGAACTATGGCTACACCTTC. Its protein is CSVGLNYGYTF.

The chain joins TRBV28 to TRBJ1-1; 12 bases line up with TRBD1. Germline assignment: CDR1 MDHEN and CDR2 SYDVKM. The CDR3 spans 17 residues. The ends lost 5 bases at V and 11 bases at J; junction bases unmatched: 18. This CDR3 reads CASSPGGTGGKLAGAFF. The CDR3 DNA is TGTGCCAGCAGTCCCGGCGGGACAGGGGGCAAGCTTGCGGGGGCTTTCTTT.

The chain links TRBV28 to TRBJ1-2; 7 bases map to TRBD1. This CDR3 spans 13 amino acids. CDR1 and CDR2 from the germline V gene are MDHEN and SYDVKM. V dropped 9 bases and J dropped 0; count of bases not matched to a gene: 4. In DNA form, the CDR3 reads TGTGCCAGTCGGACAGGACCTAACTATGGCTACACCTTC. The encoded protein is CASRTGPNYGYTF.

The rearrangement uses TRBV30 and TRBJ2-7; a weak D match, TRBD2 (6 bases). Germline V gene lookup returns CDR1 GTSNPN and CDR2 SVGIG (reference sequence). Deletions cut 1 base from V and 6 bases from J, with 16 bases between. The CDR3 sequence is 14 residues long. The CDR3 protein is CAWSGGAMGGEQYF. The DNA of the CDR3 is TGTGCCTGGAGTGGGGGTGCGATGGGGGGCGAGCAGTACTTC.

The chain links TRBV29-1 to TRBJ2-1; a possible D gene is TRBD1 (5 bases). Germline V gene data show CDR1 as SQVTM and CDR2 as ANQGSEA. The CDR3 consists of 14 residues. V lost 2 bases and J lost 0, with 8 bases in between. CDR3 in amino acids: CSVEKGFSYNEQFF. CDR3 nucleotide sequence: TGCAGCGTTGAAAAGGGGTTCTCCTACAATGAGCAGTTCTTC.

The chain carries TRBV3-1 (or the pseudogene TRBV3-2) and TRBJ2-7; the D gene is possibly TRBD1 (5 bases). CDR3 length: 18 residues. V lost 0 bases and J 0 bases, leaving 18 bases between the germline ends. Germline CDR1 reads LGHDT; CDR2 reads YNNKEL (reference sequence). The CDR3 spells CASSQDLPTGALSYEQYF. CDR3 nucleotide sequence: TGTGCCAGCAGCCAAGATCTGCCGACTGGGGCACTCTCCTACGAGCAGTACTTC.

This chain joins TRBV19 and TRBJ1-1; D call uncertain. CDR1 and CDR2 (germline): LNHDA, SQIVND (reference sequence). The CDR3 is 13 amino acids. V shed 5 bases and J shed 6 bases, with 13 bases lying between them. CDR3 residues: CASSAREKSEAFF. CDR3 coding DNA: TGTGCCAGTAGTGCCCGGGAAAAATCTGAAGCTTTCTTT.

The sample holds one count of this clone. The CDR3 DNA reads as TGTGCCAGCAGCTCCTACATAGCGGTCGGGGAGCTGTTTTTT. Protein product: CASSSYIAVGELFF. The rearrangement joins TRBV7-8 to TRBJ2-2, with D tentatively TRBD2 (6 bases). Looked up from germline, CDR1 is SGHVS and CDR2 is FQNEAQ. The CDR3 is made up of 14 amino acids. V was shortened by 4 bases and J by 7 bases, with 13 bases between the two germline ends.

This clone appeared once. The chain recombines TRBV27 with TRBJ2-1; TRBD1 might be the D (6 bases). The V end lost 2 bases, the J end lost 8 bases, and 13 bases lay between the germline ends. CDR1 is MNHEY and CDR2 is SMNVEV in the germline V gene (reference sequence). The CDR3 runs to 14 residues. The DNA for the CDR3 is TGTGCCAGCAGTTTAATGGGGGCGAAATATGAGCAGTTCTTC. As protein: CASSLMGAKYEQFF.